Described below is a single TCR beta chain sequence and its context. Its antigen is not identified. The PCR ran on 60 Vbeta and 13 Jbeta primers. Using immunoSEQ multiplex PCR, the repertoire was profiled, and TCRdb retains in-frame clones only, with some absent. The table records approximately 110,000 clones, roughly 80% of them present only once. These data are taken from a study of cytomegalovirus exposure and HLA in healthy donors. Study results and caveats: Clonal expansion, a later analysis showed, was greater in HLA-associated TCR beta chains than in equally common others. Per a later analysis, 15,000 to 20,000 TCR beta sequences showed association with HLA alleles at 0.05 false discovery rate.

Material for sequencing was PBMCs. This TCR was recovered from a woman aged 25 to 45 in good health and CMV-seropositive.

The chain's CDR3 is CASSLRWPSSGANVLTF. The CDR3 coding sequence is TGTGCCAGCAGCCTCCGTTGGCCTAGCTCTGGGGCCAACGTCCTGACTTTC. The chain joins TRBV9 to TRBJ2-6; D call uncertain. Trimming pared 4 bases from V and 0 bases from J, leaving 14 bases between. The CDR3 contains 17 residues. CDR1 is SGDLS, CDR2 YYNGEE, per germline.